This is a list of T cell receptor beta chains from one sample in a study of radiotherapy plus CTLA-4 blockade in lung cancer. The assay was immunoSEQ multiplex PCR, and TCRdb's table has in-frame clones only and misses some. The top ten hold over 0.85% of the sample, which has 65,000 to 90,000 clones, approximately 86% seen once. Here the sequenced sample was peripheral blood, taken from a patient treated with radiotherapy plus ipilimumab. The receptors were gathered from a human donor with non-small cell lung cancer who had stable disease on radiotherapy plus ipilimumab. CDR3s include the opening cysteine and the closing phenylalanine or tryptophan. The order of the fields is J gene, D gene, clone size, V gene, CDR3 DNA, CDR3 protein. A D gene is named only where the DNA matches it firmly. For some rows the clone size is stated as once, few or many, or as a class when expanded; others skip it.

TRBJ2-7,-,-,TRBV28,TGTGCCACCTCTCGGGCCTACGAGCAGTACTTC,CATSRAYEQYF
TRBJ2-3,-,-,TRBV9,TGTGCCAGCAGCGTGATGCGCACAGATACGCAGTATTTT,CASSVMRTDTQYF
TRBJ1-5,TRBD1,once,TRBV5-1,TGCGCCAGCAGCTCGGCGCCGGGACAGAATCAGCCCCAGCATTTT,CASSSAPGQNQPQHF
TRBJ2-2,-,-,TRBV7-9,TGTGCCAGCAGCTCGGACCGAGCGGTCAGCACCGGGGAGCTGTTTTTT,CASSSDRAVSTGELFF
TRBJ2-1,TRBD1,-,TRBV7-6,TGTGCCAGCAGCGCAGGGGGCGGGAACGGTGAGCAGTTCTTC,CASSAGGGNGEQFF
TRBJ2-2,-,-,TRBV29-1,TGCAGCGTCGGCAGGAACACCGGGGAGCTGTTTTTT,CSVGRNTGELFF
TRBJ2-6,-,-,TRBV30,TGTGCCTGGAGTGTAGAAGGATTTGGCCTCTCTGGGGCCAACGTCCTGACTTTC,CAWSVEGFGLSGANVLTF
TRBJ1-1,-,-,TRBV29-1,TGCAGCGTTGAAACTCAGGGGAGGACTGAAGCTTTCTTT,CSVETQGRTEAFF
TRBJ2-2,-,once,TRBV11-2,TGTGCCAGCAGCTCAGTTAGGTCGAACACCGGGGAGCTGTTTTTT,CASSSVRSNTGELFF
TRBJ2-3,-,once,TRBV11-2,TGTGCCAGCAGCCCCTCCCGTGCAGCAGATACGCAGTATTTT,CASSPSRAADTQYF
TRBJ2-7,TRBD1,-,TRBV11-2,TGTGCCAGCAGCCCGACCGGGACAGGGTCTTACGAGCAGTACTTC,CASSPTGTGSYEQYF
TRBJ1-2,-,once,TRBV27,TGTGCCAGCAGGGGTACGGGGCTCTATGGCTACACCTTC,CASRGTGLYGYTF
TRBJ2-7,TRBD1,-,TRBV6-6,TGTGCCAGCAGTCCTCGGGACAGGGGCGAGCAGTACTTC,CASSPRDRGEQYF
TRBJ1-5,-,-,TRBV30,TGTGCCTGGAGTGTACGAGAGCGGCAGCCCCAGCATTTT,CAWSVRERQPQHF
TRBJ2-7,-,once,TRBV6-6,TGTGCCAGCAGTTACCTGGGGCTAAAAGAGGAGCAGTACTTC,CASSYLGLKEEQYF
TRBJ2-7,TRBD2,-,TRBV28,TGTGCCAGCAGGCACAAAGCGGGACCCTCCTACGAGCAGTACTTC,CASRHKAGPSYEQYF
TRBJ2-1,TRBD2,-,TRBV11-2,TGTGCCAGCAGCTTAGGACTAGCGGGAGTCTTGGGTGAGCAGTTCTTC,CASSLGLAGVLGEQFF
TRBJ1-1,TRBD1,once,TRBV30,TGTGCCTGGAGTGTATCGAGGGGGCTGAACACTGAAGCTTTCTTT,CAWSVSRGLNTEAFF
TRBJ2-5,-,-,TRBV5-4,TGTGCCAGCAGCAACCCCCAGCAGGGGCCCAAGAACGCCCAGTACTTC,CASSNPQQGPKNAQYF
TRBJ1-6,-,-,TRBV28,TGTGCCAGCAGTTCCCGGGGGCTAAATTCACCCCTCCACTTT,CASSSRGLNSPLHF
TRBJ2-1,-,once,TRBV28,TGTGCCAGCAGTTTATCGGGGCAGGCACTCTCCTACAATGAGCAGTTCTTC,CASSLSGQALSYNEQFF
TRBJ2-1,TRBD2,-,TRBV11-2,TGTGCCAGCAGCTTATTAAGCGGGAGGACCAATGAGCAGTTCTTC,CASSLLSGRTNEQFF
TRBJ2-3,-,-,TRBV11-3,TGTGCCAGCAGCTTACGTCGGGGGCAAGGGACAGATACGCAGTATTTT,CASSLRRGQGTDTQYF